This T cell receptor (beta chain) was found in a study of cytomegalovirus exposure and HLA in healthy donors. The assay was immunoSEQ multiplex PCR, and TCRdb's table has in-frame clones only and misses some. This sample has 100,000 to 150,000 clones, with roughly nine tenths found just once. V lost 5 bases to trimming and J lost 0 bases, with 11 bases between them. This CDR3 is built from 15 residues. Germline V gene sequence: CDR1 MNHEY, CDR2 SVGAGI. The material sequenced was PBMCs. The genes are TRBV6-5 and TRBJ1-5; no reliable D call. The clonotype was recovered from a woman aged 18 to 35 in good health and CMV-seronegative. CDR3 sequence (DNA): TGTGCCAGCAGTCCCGAAGCGTATAGCAATCAGCCCCAGCATTTT. Translating gives CASSPEAYSNQPQHF.